These T cell receptor beta chains were read from a single sample in a study of shared clonotypes between healthy human individuals. Repertoires were generated with immunoSEQ multiplex PCR, while TCRdb's copy carries only in-frame clones and drops some. This table holds 1.4 million or so clones, approximately 98.5% found once. The material sequenced was naive CD4+ T cells sorted from blood. These receptors were taken from a man aged 30 to 45 in good health. The CDR3 runs from the conserved cysteine through the conserved F or W. The order of the fields is clone size, D gene, J gene, V gene, CDR3 length, CDR3 protein, CDR3 DNA. A D gene is named only where the DNA matches it firmly. A clone size is listed for some rows: how often the clone was seen (once, few, many), or a class if it is expanded.

size: .
D: .
J: TRBJ2-4
V: TRBV5-5
length: 15
CDR3: CASSLAKDSRNIQYF
DNA: TGTGCCAGCAGCTTGGCAAAGGACTCCAGAAACATTCAGTACTTC

size: .
D: .
J: TRBJ2-7
V: TRBV11-2
length: 15
CDR3: CASSPEWALSYEQYF
DNA: TGTGCCAGCAGCCCCGAATGGGCGCTCTCCTACGAGCAGTACTTC

size: .
D: TRBD1
J: TRBJ2-2
V: TRBV6-5
length: 14
CDR3: CASSNTGGYGELFF
DNA: TGTGCCAGCAGTAACACAGGGGGCTACGGGGAGCTGTTTTTT

size: .
D: TRBD2
J: TRBJ2-2
V: TRBV19
length: 16
CDR3: CASMRLAGVNSGELFF
DNA: TGTGCCAGTATGAGACTAGCGGGAGTTAATTCCGGGGAGCTGTTTTTT

size: .
D: .
J: TRBJ1-1
V: TRBV5-6
length: 14
CDR3: CASSLATENTEAFF
DNA: TGTGCCAGCAGCTTGGCGACAGAGAACACTGAAGCTTTCTTT

size: .
D: .
J: TRBJ1-5
V: TRBV19
length: 13
CDR3: CASSMKGNQPQHF
DNA: TGTGCCAGTAGTATGAAGGGCAATCAGCCCCAGCATTTT

size: .
D: .
J: TRBJ1-4
V: TRBV14
length: 16
CDR3: CASSQYTGSTNEKLFF
DNA: TGTGCCAGCAGCCAATACACAGGGTCGACTAATGAAAAACTGTTTTTT

size: once
D: .
J: TRBJ1-2
V: TRBV7-9
length: 16
CDR3: CASSSLIFGTNYGYTF
DNA: TGTGCCAGCAGCTCTCTCATCTTCGGGACAAACTATGGCTACACCTTC

size: once
D: .
J: TRBJ2-3
V: TRBV7-3
length: 14
CDR3: CASSRLAGTDTQYF
DNA: TGTGCCAGCAGTCGGCTAGCAGGCACAGATACGCAGTATTTT

size: .
D: .
J: TRBJ2-1
V: TRBV7-8
length: 10
CDR3: CASGEAEQFF
DNA: TGTGCCAGCGGGGAGGCTGAGCAGTTCTTC

size: .
D: .
J: TRBJ2-7
V: TRBV20-1
length: 11
CDR3: CSAKGGYEQYF
DNA: TGCAGTGCTAAGGGGGGGTACGAGCAGTACTTC

size: .
D: TRBD1
J: TRBJ1-1
V: TRBV7-2
length: 13
CDR3: CASSWTGRTEAFF
DNA: TGTGCCAGCAGTTGGACAGGGCGGACTGAAGCTTTCTTT

size: .
D: .
J: TRBJ2-4
V: TRBV9
length: 20
CDR3: CASSVDPHRPSSLAKNIQYF
DNA: TGTGCCAGCAGCGTAGACCCCCACCGGCCGAGCTCCTTAGCCAAAAACATTCAGTACTTC

size: .
D: .
J: TRBJ2-7
V: TRBV10-3
length: 13
CDR3: CAISELDRYEQYF
DNA: TGTGCCATCAGTGAGCTGGACCGTTACGAGCAGTACTTC

size: .
D: TRBD1
J: TRBJ2-1
V: TRBV9
length: 13
CDR3: CASSQTGFNEQFF
DNA: TGTGCCAGCAGCCAGACAGGGTTTAATGAGCAGTTCTTC

size: few
D: TRBD2
J: TRBJ2-7
V: TRBV11-2
length: 16
CDR3: CASSSLSGRSSYEQYF
DNA: TGTGCCAGCAGCTCGCTCTCCGGGAGGAGCTCCTACGAGCAGTACTTC

size: .
D: TRBD1
J: TRBJ2-1
V: TRBV5-1
length: 17
CDR3: CASSFPAGQGARNEQFF
DNA: TGCGCCAGCAGCTTCCCGGCGGGACAGGGGGCGCGGAATGAGCAGTTCTTC

size: .
D: TRBD1
J: TRBJ2-1
V: TRBV9
length: 13
CDR3: CASSPRQGDEQFF
DNA: TGTGCCAGCAGCCCCCGACAGGGGGATGAGCAGTTCTTC

size: once
D: .
J: TRBJ2-7
V: TRBV27
length: 17
CDR3: CASSSPPGGRGEYEQYF
DNA: TGTGCCAGCAGCAGCCCCCCCGGGGGCAGGGGAGAGTACGAGCAGTACTTC

size: .
D: .
J: TRBJ2-1
V: TRBV5-1
length: 13
CDR3: CASSLGVNNEQFF
DNA: TGCGCCAGCAGCTTGGGCGTGAACAATGAGCAGTTCTTC

size: .
D: .
J: TRBJ1-1
V: TRBV29-1
length: 14
CDR3: CSVAAGVKNTEAFF
DNA: TGCAGCGTTGCGGCAGGCGTCAAGAACACTGAAGCTTTCTTT

size: .
D: .
J: TRBJ2-7
V: TRBV5-6
length: 16
CDR3: CASSRRRGSGFYEQYF
DNA: TGTGCCAGCAGCCGCCGGCGGGGAAGCGGGTTCTACGAGCAGTACTTC

size: once
D: .
J: TRBJ2-1
V: TRBV20-1
length: 11
CDR3: CSVEILNEQFF
DNA: TGCAGTGTGGAGATTTTGAATGAGCAGTTCTTC

size: .
D: .
J: TRBJ1-5
V: TRBV10-3
length: 13
CDR3: CAISRDINQPQHF
DNA: TGTGCCATCAGCCGGGACATTAATCAGCCCCAGCATTTT

size: once
D: TRBD1
J: TRBJ1-5
V: TRBV2
length: 13
CDR3: CASSFGQGQPQHF
DNA: TGTGCCAGCAGTTTCGGACAGGGTCAGCCCCAGCATTTT

size: .
D: TRBD1
J: TRBJ1-2
V: TRBV28
length: 14
CDR3: CASHTRQGDYGYTF
DNA: TGTGCCAGCCACACCCGACAGGGGGACTATGGCTACACCTTC

size: .
D: .
J: TRBJ2-1
V: TRBV6-1
length: 14
CDR3: CASETGARYNEQFF
DNA: TGTGCCAGCGAGACCGGGGCCAGATACAATGAGCAGTTCTTC

size: .
D: .
J: TRBJ2-7
V: TRBV15
length: 13
CDR3: CATSRDKGYEQYF
DNA: TGTGCCACCAGCAGAGATAAGGGCTACGAGCAGTACTTC

size: .
D: .
J: TRBJ2-2
V: TRBV28
length: 14
CDR3: CASSFQANTGELFF
DNA: TGTGCCAGCAGTTTTCAGGCAAACACCGGGGAGCTGTTTTTT

size: .
D: TRBD2
J: TRBJ2-1
V: TRBV5-4
length: 16
CDR3: CASSVGSGRADNEQFF
DNA: TGTGCCAGCAGCGTAGGTAGCGGGAGGGCCGACAATGAGCAGTTCTTC

size: .
D: .
J: TRBJ2-5
V: TRBV30
length: 13
CDR3: CAWSVGSVETQYF
DNA: TGTGCCTGGAGTGTAGGTAGCGTCGAGACCCAGTACTTC

size: .
D: TRBD1
J: TRBJ1-4
V: TRBV9
length: 14
CDR3: CASSVGQRDEKLFF
DNA: TGTGCCAGCAGCGTGGGACAGCGTGATGAAAAACTGTTTTTT

size: .
D: .
J: TRBJ2-7
V: TRBV7-2
length: 12
CDR3: CASGSDRYEQYF
DNA: TGTGCCAGCGGATCCGACCGCTACGAGCAGTACTTC

size: .
D: .
J: TRBJ1-1
V: TRBV5-1
length: 13
CDR3: CASSLKGGTEAFF
DNA: TGCGCCAGCAGCTTGAAAGGGGGAACTGAAGCTTTCTTT

size: .
D: .
J: TRBJ1-1
V: TRBV18
length: 16
CDR3: CASSPPWALGGTEAFF
DNA: TGTGCCAGCTCACCACCGTGGGCCCTAGGTGGGACTGAAGCTTTCTTT

size: .
D: .
J: TRBJ2-1
V: TRBV7-9
length: 15
CDR3: CASSLEAGVTREQFF
DNA: TGTGCCAGCAGCTTAGAAGCGGGTGTAACCCGCGAGCAGTTCTTC

size: .
D: .
J: TRBJ2-3
V: TRBV9
length: 16
CDR3: CASSVGLATSTDTQYF
DNA: TGTGCCAGCAGCGTAGGGTTAGCGACTAGCACAGATACGCAGTATTTT

size: .
D: TRBD1
J: TRBJ2-2
V: TRBV28
length: 11
CDR3: CASTGTGGLFF
DNA: TGTGCCAGCACTGGGACAGGGGGGCTGTTTTTT

size: once
D: TRBD1
J: TRBJ2-2
V: TRBV15
length: 16
CDR3: CATSTRGTGDTGELFF
DNA: TGTGCCACCAGCACCCGGGGGACAGGGGACACCGGGGAGCTGTTTTTT

size: .
D: .
J: TRBJ1-2
V: TRBV6-1
length: 14
CDR3: CASSERGLGYGYTF
DNA: TGTGCCAGCAGTGAGAGGGGGTTGGGCTATGGCTACACCTTC

size: .
D: TRBD1
J: TRBJ2-3
V: TRBV4-3
length: 15
CDR3: CASSPGQGGTDTQYF
DNA: TGCGCCAGCAGCCCCGGACAGGGGGGCACAGATACGCAGTATTTT

size: .
D: TRBD2
J: TRBJ2-2
V: TRBV7-6
length: 17
CDR3: CASSLHRAGDIAGELFF
DNA: TGTGCCAGCAGCTTGCACAGAGCGGGAGACATCGCCGGGGAGCTGTTTTTT

size: .
D: .
J: TRBJ1-1
V: TRBV5-1
length: 14
CDR3: CASSLEGGVTEAFF
DNA: TGCGCCAGCAGCTTGGAGGGGGGAGTAACTGAAGCTTTCTTT

size: .
D: .
J: TRBJ2-7
V: TRBV28
length: 13
CDR3: CASRLPGVGEQYF
DNA: TGTGCCAGCAGGCTGCCAGGGGTAGGCGAGCAGTACTTC

size: .
D: .
J: TRBJ2-1
V: TRBV11-3
length: 13
CDR3: CASSLGDYNEQFF
DNA: TGTGCCAGCAGCTTAGGAGATTACAATGAGCAGTTCTTC

size: .
D: TRBD2
J: TRBJ2-3
V: TRBV9
length: 14
CDR3: CASSPSGRTDTQYF
DNA: TGTGCCAGCAGCCCTAGCGGGCGCACAGATACGCAGTATTTT

size: .
D: TRBD2
J: TRBJ2-1
V: TRBV19
length: 14
CDR3: CASSISPSGRATFF
DNA: TGTGCCAGTAGTATTTCACCTAGCGGGAGGGCCACGTTCTTC

size: .
D: .
J: TRBJ1-4
V: TRBV7-9
length: 14
CDR3: CASSDQAAGGKLFF
DNA: TGTGCCAGCAGCGATCAGGCGGCGGGTGGGAAACTGTTTTTT

size: .
D: .
J: TRBJ2-2
V: TRBV2
length: 15
CDR3: CASSVAGKYTGELFF
DNA: TGTGCCAGCAGTGTGGCGGGAAAATACACCGGGGAGCTGTTTTTT